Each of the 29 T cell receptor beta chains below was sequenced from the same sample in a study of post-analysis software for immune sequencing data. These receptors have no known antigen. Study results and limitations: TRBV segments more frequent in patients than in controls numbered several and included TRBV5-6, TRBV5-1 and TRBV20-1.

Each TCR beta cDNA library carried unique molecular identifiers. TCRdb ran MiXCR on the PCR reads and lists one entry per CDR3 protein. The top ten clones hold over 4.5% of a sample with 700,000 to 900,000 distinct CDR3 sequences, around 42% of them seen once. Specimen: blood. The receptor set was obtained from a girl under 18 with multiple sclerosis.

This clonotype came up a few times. This CDR3 is CSVVTSGLRKETQYF. Written as DNA, the CDR3 is TGCAGCGTTGTGACTAGCGGGCTCCGAAAGGAGACCCAGTACTTC. The chain employs TRBV29-1 and TRBJ2-5, with 10 nucleotides matching TRBD2. Germline V CDR1 and CDR2: SQVTM, ANQGSEA. There are 15 residues in the CDR3. V shed 4 bases, J shed 5 bases, and the junction held 10 bases outside the gene matches.

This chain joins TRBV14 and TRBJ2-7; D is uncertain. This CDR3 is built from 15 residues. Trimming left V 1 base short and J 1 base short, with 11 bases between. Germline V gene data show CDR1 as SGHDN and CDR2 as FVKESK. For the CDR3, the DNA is TGTGCCAGCAGCCAAGGGCCGAGGAATTCCTACGAGCAGTACTTC. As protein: CASSQGPRNSYEQYF. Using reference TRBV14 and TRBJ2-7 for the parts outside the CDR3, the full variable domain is EAGVTQFPSHSVIEKGQTVTLRCDPISGHDNLYWYRRVMGKEIKFLLHFVKESKQDESGMPNNRFLAERTGGTYSTLKVQPAELEDSGVYFCASSQGPRNSYEQYFGPGTRLTVT.

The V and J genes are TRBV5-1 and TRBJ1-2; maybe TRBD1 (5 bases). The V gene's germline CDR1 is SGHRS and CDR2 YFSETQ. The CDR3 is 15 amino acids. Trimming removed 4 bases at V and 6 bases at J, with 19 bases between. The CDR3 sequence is CASSVDSLVSDGYTF. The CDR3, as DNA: TGCGCCAGCAGCGTTGACAGCCTCGTATCGGATGGCTACACCTTC.

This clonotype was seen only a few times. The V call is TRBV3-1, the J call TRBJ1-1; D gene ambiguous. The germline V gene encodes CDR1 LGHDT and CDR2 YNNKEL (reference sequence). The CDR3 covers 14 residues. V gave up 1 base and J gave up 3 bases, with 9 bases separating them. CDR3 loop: CASSQVEGDTEAFF. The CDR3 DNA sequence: TGTGCCAGCAGCCAAGTAGAAGGAGACACTGAAGCTTTCTTT.

The CDR3 DNA reads as TGTGCCAGCAGGACGACTAGGTCCTTTTACGAGCAGTACTTC. Translation gives CASRTTRSFYEQYF. This chain joins TRBV6-2 or TRBV6-3 and TRBJ2-7; D may be TRBD2 (6 bases). The CDR3 is 14 residues long. V was trimmed by 6 bases and J by 4 bases, leaving 16 bases between them. Germline V gene sequence: CDR1 MNHEY, CDR2 SVGEGT.

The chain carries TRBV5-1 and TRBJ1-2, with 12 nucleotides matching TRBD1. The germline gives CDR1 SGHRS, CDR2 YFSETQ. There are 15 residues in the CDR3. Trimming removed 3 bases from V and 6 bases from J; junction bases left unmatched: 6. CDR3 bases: TGCGCCAGCAGCTCCCGGGACAGGGGGCAGGATGGCTACACCTTC. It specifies CASSSRDRGQDGYTF.

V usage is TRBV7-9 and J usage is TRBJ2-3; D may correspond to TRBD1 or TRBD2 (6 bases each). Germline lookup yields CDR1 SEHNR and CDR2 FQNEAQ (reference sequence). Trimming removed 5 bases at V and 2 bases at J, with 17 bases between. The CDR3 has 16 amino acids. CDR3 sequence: CASSHPARGDTDTQYF. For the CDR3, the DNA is TGTGCCAGCAGCCACCCAGCGAGGGGGGACACAGATACGCAGTATTTT.

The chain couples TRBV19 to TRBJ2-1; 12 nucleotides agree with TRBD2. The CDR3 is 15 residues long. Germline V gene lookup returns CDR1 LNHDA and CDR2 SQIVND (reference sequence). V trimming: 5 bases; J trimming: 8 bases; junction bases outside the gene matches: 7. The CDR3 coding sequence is TGTGCCAGTAGTGGACGACTAGCGGGAGAGGATGAGCAGTTCTTC. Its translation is CASSGRLAGEDEQFF.

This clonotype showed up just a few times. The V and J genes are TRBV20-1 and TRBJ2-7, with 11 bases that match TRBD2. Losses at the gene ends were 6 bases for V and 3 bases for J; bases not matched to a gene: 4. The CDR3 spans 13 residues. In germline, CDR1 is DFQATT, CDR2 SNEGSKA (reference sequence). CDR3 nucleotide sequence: TGCAGTGCGCCGGGACTAGCGGACTACGAGCAGTACTTC. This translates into CSAPGLADYEQYF.

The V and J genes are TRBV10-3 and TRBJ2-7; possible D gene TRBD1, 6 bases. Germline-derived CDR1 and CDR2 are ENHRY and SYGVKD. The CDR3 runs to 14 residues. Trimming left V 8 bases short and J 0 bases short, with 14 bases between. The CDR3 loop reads CAISLNRDSYEQYF. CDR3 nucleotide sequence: TGTGCCATCTCCCTTAACAGGGACTCCTACGAGCAGTACTTC.

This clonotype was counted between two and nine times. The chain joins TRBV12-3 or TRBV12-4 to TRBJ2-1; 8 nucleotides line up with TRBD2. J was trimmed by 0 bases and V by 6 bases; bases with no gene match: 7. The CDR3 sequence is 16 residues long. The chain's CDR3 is CASSPRSGSSYNEQFF. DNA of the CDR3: TGTGCCAGCAGCCCACGGAGCGGGAGCTCCTACAATGAGCAGTTCTTC.

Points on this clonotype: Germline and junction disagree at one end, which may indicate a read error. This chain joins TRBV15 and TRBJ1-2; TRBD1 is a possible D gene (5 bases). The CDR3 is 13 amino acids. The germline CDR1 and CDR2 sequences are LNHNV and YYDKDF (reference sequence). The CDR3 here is CATSRVQGPGYTF. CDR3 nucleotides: TGCGCCACCAGCAGAGTTCAGGGACCGGGCTACACCTTC.

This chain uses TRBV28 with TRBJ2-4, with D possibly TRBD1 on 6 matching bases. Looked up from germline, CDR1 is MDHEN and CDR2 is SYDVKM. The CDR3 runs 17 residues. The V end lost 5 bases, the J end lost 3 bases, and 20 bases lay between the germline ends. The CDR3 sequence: CASSRSPYRVFKNIQYF. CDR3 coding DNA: TGTGCCAGCAGTCGATCCCCATACAGGGTATTCAAAAACATTCAGTACTTC.

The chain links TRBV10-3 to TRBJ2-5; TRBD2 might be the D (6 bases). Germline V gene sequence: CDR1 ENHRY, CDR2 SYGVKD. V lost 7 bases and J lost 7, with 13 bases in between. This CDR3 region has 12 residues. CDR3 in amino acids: CAIMPSVGTQYF. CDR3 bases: TGTGCCATCATGCCTAGCGTGGGGACCCAGTACTTC.

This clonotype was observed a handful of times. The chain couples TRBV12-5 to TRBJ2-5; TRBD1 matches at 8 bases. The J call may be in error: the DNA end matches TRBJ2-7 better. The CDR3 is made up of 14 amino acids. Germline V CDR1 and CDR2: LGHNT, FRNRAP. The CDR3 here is CASRGRTGSHEQYF. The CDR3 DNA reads TGTGCTTCAAGAGGCCGGACAGGGAGCCACGAGCAGTACTTC.

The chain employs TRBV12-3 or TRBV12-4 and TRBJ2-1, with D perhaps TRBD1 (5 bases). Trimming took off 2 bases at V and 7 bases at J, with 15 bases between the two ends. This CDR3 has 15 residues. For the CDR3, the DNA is TGTGCCAGCAGTTTACCAAGGGGTAAGGATAATGAGCAGTTCTTC. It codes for CASSLPRGKDNEQFF.

The CDR3: CASSFYGRHYEQYF. CDR3 nucleotides: TGTGCCAGCAGTTTTTACGGCAGGCACTACGAGCAGTACTTC. This chain connects TRBV12-3 or TRBV12-4 to TRBJ2-7; D remains unclear. The CDR3 runs to 14 residues. V was clipped by 3 bases and J by 3 bases, with 12 bases between them.

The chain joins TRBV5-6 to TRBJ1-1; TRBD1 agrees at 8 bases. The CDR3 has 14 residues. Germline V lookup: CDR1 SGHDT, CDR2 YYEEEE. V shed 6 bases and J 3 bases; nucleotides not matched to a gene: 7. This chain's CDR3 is CASTPLDRDTEAFF. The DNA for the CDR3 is TGTGCCAGCACCCCGTTGGACAGGGACACTGAAGCTTTCTTT.

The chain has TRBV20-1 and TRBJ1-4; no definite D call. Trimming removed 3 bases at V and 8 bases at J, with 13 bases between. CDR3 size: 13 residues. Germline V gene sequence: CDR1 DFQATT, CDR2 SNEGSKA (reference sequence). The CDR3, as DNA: TGCAGTGCTAGTTCTCAAGGCGGGGAAAAACTGTTTTTT. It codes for CSASSQGGEKLFF.

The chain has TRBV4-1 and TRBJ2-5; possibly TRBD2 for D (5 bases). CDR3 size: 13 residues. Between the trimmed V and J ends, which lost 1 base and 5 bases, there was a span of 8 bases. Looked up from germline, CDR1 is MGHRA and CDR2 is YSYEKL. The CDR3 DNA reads TGCGCCAGCAGCCAAGGAGGGTTGGAGACCCAGTACTTC. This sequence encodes CASSQGGLETQYF.

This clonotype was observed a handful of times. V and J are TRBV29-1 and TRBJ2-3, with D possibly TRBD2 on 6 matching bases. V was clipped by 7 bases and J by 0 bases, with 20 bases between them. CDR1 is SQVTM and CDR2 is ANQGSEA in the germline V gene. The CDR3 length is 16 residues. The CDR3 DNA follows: TGCAGCGCCTCCGGGACTCTGCCGAGCAGCACAGATACGCAGTATTTT. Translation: CSASGTLPSSTDTQYF.

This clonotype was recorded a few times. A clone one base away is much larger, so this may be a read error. CDR3 sequence: CASSMGLAEETQYF. The CDR3 coding sequence is TGCGCCAGCAGCATGGGACTAGCGGAAGAGACCCAGTACTTC. The J gene is TRBJ2-5, the V gene TRBV5-1; 11 bases line up with TRBD2. The ends lost 4 bases at V and 3 bases at J; junction bases unmatched: 2. There are 14 residues in the CDR3. Germline CDR1 and CDR2: SGHRS and YFSETQ. The variable domain in full, completed from reference TRBV5-1 and TRBJ2-5, reads KAGVTQTPRYLIKTRGQQVTLSCSPISGHRSVSWYQQTPGQGLQFLFEYFSETQRNKGNFPGRFSGRQFSNSRSEMNVSTLELGDSALYLCASSMGLAEETQYFGPGTRLLVL.

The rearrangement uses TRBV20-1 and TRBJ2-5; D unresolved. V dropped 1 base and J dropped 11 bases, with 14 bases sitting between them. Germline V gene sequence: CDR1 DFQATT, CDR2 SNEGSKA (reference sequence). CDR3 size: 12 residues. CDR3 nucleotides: TGCAGTGCTAGAGTTCGGGCCGCGGAGCAGTACTTC. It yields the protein CSARVRAAEQYF.

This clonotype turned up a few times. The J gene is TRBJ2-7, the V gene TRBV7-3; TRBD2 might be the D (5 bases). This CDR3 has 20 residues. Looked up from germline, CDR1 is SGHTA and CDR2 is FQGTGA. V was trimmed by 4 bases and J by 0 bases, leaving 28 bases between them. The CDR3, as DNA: TGTGCCAGCAGCTCTGATCAGTCAGGAAACCGGGATCCCATCTCCTACGAGCAGTACTTC. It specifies CASSSDQSGNRDPISYEQYF.

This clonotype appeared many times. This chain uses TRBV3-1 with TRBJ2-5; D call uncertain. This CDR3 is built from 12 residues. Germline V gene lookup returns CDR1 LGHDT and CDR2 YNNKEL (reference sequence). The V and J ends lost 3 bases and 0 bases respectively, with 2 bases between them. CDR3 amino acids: CASSQYQETQYF. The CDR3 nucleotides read TGTGCCAGCAGCCAGTACCAAGAGACCCAGTACTTC.

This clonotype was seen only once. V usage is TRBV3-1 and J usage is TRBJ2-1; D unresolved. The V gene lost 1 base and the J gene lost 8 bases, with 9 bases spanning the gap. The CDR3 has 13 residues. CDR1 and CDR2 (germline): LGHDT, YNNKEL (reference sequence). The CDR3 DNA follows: TGTGCCAGCAGCCAAGTCGGAAGGGATGAGCAGTTCTTC. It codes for CASSQVGRDEQFF.

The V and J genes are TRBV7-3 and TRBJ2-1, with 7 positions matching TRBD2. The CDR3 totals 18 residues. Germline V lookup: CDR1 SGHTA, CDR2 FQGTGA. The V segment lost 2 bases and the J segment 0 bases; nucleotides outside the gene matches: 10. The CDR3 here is CASSLVSGDGISYNEQFF. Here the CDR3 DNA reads TGTGCCAGCAGCTTAGTGAGCGGGGACGGCATCTCCTACAATGAGCAGTTCTTC.

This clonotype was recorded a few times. The CDR3 bases are TGTGCCAGCAGTTTCCTACCCACCAGGAACACTGAAGCTTTCTTT. Translation: CASSFLPTRNTEAFF. The V gene is TRBV27, the J gene TRBJ1-1; no firm D call. CDR3 length: 15 amino acids. Germline V gene data show CDR1 as MNHEY and CDR2 as SMNVEV (reference sequence). With 3 bases removed from V and 1 base from J, the gap between germline ends came to 12 bases.

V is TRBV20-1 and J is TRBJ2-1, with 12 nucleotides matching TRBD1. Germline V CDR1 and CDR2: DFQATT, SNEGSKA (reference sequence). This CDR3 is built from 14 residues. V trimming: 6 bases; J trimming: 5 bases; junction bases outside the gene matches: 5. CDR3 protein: CSAPGTGGHNEQFF. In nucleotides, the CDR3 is TGCAGTGCGCCTGGGACAGGGGGCCACAATGAGCAGTTCTTC.